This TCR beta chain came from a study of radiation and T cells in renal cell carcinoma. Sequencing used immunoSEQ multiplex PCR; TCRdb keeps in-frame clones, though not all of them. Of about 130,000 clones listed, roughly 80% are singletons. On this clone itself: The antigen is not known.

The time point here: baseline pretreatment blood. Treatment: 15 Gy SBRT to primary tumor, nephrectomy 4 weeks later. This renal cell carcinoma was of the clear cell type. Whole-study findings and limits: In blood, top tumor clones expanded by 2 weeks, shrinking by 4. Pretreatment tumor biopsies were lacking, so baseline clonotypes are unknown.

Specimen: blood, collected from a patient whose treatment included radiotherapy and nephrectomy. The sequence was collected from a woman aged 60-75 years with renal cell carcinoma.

CDR3 protein: CASSLGGVFGYTF. CDR3 sequence (DNA): TGTGCCAGCAGCTTAGGTGGAGTTTTCGGCTACACCTTC. The chain has TRBV7-2 and TRBJ1-2; D is unresolved. The CDR3 is 13 residues long. Germline assignment: CDR1 SGHTA and CDR2 FQGNSA. Deletions cut 1 base from V and 8 bases from J, with 11 bases between.